The rows below give T cell receptor beta chains drawn from one sample of a study of CD8+CD57+ T cells in acquired aplastic anemia. A single record per CDR3 protein comes from TCRdb applying MiXCR to the reads. The data show some 180,000 distinct CDR3 sequences, with around 45% seen just once and approximately 2.9% held by the top ten. Sequences were obtained from sorted CD4+, CD8+, or CD8+CD57+ T cells (not recorded which) from PBMCs. These receptors came from a human donor in good health. Each CDR3 is given with its conserved first and last residue. The D gene is left open where the match is weak. For some rows the clone size is stated as once, few or many, or as a class when expanded; others skip it.

CDR3 length	V gene	J gene	clone size	D gene	CDR3 protein	CDR3 DNA
16	TRBV11-1	TRBJ2-7	.	TRBD2	CASSLRDGRPGGEQYF	TGTGCCAGCAGCCTACGTGATGGGCGCCCGGGGGGCGAGCAGTACTTC
12	TRBV6-1	TRBJ1-2	many	TRBD1	CASSDRGYGYTF	TGTGCCAGCAGTGACAGGGGGTATGGCTACACCTTC
12	TRBV19	TRBJ2-7	.	.	CASSIVGNEQYF	TGTGCCAGTAGTATCGTGGGCAACGAGCAGTACTTC
13	TRBV20-1	TRBJ1-5	many	TRBD1	CSAAGTGNQPQHF	TGCAGTGCAGCCGGGACAGGGAATCAGCCCCAGCATTTT
16	TRBV9	TRBJ1-1	.	.	CASSVMQGGGNTEAFF	TGTGCCAGCAGCGTCATGCAGGGTGGGGGAAACACTGAAGCTTTCTTT
14	TRBV2	TRBJ2-5	many	TRBD2	CATRGGLPQETQYF	TGTGCCACCCGGGGGGGGCTTCCGCAAGAGACCCAGTACTTC
14	TRBV10-3	TRBJ2-7	.	TRBD1	CALIQGASSGEQYF	TGTGCCTTAATCCAGGGGGCAAGCTCGGGCGAGCAGTACTTC
13	TRBV19	TRBJ2-7	.	.	CASSAGQRYEQYF	TGTGCCAGTAGTGCAGGGCAGAGGTACGAGCAGTACTTC
14	TRBV20-1	TRBJ2-3	few	.	CSARGRGGTDTQYF	TGCAGTGCTAGGGGGAGGGGGGGCACAGATACGCAGTATTTT
13	TRBV2	TRBJ2-1	.	.	CASSEERTYEQFF	TGTGCCAGCAGTGAGGAAAGAACCTATGAGCAGTTCTTC
19	TRBV4-1	TRBJ2-4	few	TRBD2	CASSREIAGGPTAKNIQYF	TGCGCCAGCAGCCGAGAAATAGCGGGAGGGCCGACGGCCAAAAACATTCAGTACTTC
13	TRBV24-1	TRBJ2-7	once	.	CATQADSSYEQYF	TGTGCCACCCAAGCGGATTCCTCCTACGAGCAGTACTTC
12	TRBV7-2	TRBJ1-5	.	.	CASRTAGQPQHF	TGTGCCAGCAGAACGGCAGGTCAGCCCCAGCATTTT
13	TRBV19	TRBJ2-5	.	.	CASSVDGEETQYF	TGTGCCAGTAGTGTGGACGGGGAAGAGACCCAGTACTTC
16	TRBV19	TRBJ2-2	.	TRBD1	CASSILGQGAGGELFF	TGTGCCAGTAGTATACTGGGACAGGGGGCTGGCGGGGAGCTGTTTTTT
16	TRBV15	TRBJ1-1	.	.	CATSRDYGTANTEAFF	TGTGCCACCAGCAGAGACTACGGGACGGCGAACACTGAAGCTTTCTTT